The 22 T cell receptor beta chains in this list originate from one sample, sequenced in a study of blood T cell repertoires in COVID-19. Assay: immunoSEQ multiplex PCR; the TCRdb copy retains only in-frame clones and omits some. The sample includes about 210,000 clones, roughly 77% of them seen just once. Sequencing was done on a sample of PBMCs or T cells enriched from blood (not recorded which). The source of these receptors is a man aged 35-49 years who had recovered from COVID-19.

The count of this clone is one. The chain has TRBV7-8 and TRBJ1-4; D remains unclear. CDR3 length: 14 residues. CDR1 SGHVS and CDR2 FQNEAQ come from the germline V gene. The V and J ends lost 5 bases and 8 bases respectively, with 15 bases between them. The CDR3 is CASSRWGGSEKLFF. The CDR3 DNA reads TGTGCCAGCAGCCGTTGGGGAGGGAGCGAAAAACTGTTTTTT.

The chain carries TRBV11-2 and TRBJ2-1; TRBD1 matches at 7 bases. CDR3 length equals 17 residues. The germline gives CDR1 SGHAT, CDR2 FQNNGV. Losses at the gene ends were 5 bases for V and 8 bases for J; bases not matched to a gene: 18. CDR3 protein: CASSAGRKGGAADEQFF. CDR3 coding DNA: TGTGCCAGCAGCGCAGGAAGGAAAGGGGGCGCGGCCGATGAGCAGTTCTTC.

The chain uses TRBV9 and TRBJ2-5, with D tentatively TRBD1 (6 bases). The ends were cut back, 2 bases at V and 4 bases at J, with 15 bases in the middle. Germline V gene lookup returns CDR1 SGDLS and CDR2 YYNGEE. This CDR3 comprises 15 residues. The CDR3 DNA reads as TGTGCCAGCAGCGTTGGCGTGGGCAGGGGAGAGACCCAGTACTTC. The encoded protein is CASSVGVGRGETQYF.

The rearrangement joins TRBV29-1 to TRBJ1-1; 7 bases are a match to TRBD1. Germline-derived CDR1 and CDR2 are SQVTM and ANQGSEA. This CDR3 has 14 amino acids. V lost 0 bases, J lost 5 bases, and 6 bases stayed unmatched. CDR3 coding DNA: TGCAGCGTTGAAGATCATAGGGGGCGGACTGAAGCTTTCTTT. This translates into CSVEDHRGRTEAFF.

The chain uses TRBV5-1 and TRBJ1-1, with D perhaps TRBD1 (6 bases). Germline lookup yields CDR1 SGHRS and CDR2 YFSETQ. CDR3 length equals 16 residues. V lost 4 bases, J lost 6 bases, and 22 bases lay in between. The CDR3, as DNA: TGCGCCAGCAGCCTTGCTGGGGGCTCGGGTAGCGCTGAAGCTTTCTTT. It translates to CASSLAGGSGSAEAFF.

The rearrangement joins TRBV18 to TRBJ2-2, with 7 bases lining up with TRBD1. The CDR3 is 15 residues long. V was clipped by 8 bases and J by 0 bases; unmatched bases: 6. Germline CDR1 is KGHSH and CDR2 is LQKENI. The DNA for the CDR3 is TGTGCCAGCGCTCGGGACAGCGCGAACACCGGGGAGCTGTTTTTT. Encoded protein: CASARDSANTGELFF.

V gene TRBV3-1 (or the pseudogene TRBV3-2) combines with J gene TRBJ2-7, with TRBD1 identical over 9 bases. Germline V gene sequence: CDR1 LGHDT, CDR2 YNNKEL (reference sequence). V lost 4 bases to trimming and J lost 3 bases; unmatched junction nucleotides: 4. This CDR3 spans 14 amino acids. This CDR3 reads CASSPWDRVYEQYF. In DNA form, the CDR3 reads TGTGCCAGCAGCCCCTGGGACAGGGTCTACGAGCAGTACTTC.

The chain recombines TRBV6-1 with TRBJ1-1; no clear D. Per the germline V gene, CDR1 is MNHNS and CDR2 is SASEGT. The V and J ends lost 3 bases and 10 bases respectively, with 6 bases between them. The CDR3 covers 10 residues. The CDR3 bases are TGTGCCAGCAGTGATGGAGTAGCTTTCTTT. The encoded protein is CASSDGVAFF.

This clone was seen just once. The CDR3 coding sequence is TGCGCCAGCAGCCTACCGACAGGGACCGGGGAGCTGTTTTTT. It yields the protein CASSLPTGTGELFF. This chain uses TRBV5-1 with TRBJ2-2; 7 nucleotides line up with TRBD1. The CDR3 totals 14 residues. Germline-derived CDR1 and CDR2 are SGHRS and YFSETQ. With V trimmed by 4 bases and J by 5 bases, 5 bases remained unmatched.

The rearrangement links TRBV4-1 to TRBJ1-4, with D possibly TRBD1 on 6 matching bases. V lost 4 bases, J lost 4 bases, and 10 bases lay in between. CDR1 is MGHRA, CDR2 YSYEKL, per germline. The CDR3 is made up of 14 amino acids. The CDR3 coding sequence is TGCGCCAGCAGCCCCGGACAGTTTAATGAAAAACTGTTTTTT. Residues: CASSPGQFNEKLFF.

The chain links TRBV13 to TRBJ1-2, with TRBD1 identical over 7 bases. Germline V gives CDR1 PRHDT, CDR2 FYEKMQ (reference sequence). This CDR3 comprises 13 residues. Trimming removed 5 bases from V and 5 bases from J; junction bases left unmatched: 5. The CDR3: CASSQGGGYGYTF. The DNA for the CDR3 is TGTGCCAGCAGCCAGGGGGGTGGTTATGGCTACACCTTC.

This chain links TRBV5-1 with TRBJ2-7; a weak D match, TRBD2 (5 bases). Trimming left V 3 bases short and J 2 bases short, with 9 bases between. The CDR3 totals 13 residues. CDR1 is SGHRS, CDR2 YFSETQ, per germline. The CDR3 DNA is TGCGCCAGCAGCTCCCTGACTACCTACGAGCAGTACTTC. Translation: CASSSLTTYEQYF.

The V and J genes are TRBV6-5 and TRBJ1-2; D uncertain. Germline CDR1 reads MNHEY; CDR2 reads SVGAGI. This CDR3 comprises 15 residues. V lost 4 bases and J lost 5, with 17 bases in between. The DNA for the CDR3 is TGTGCCAGCAGTTCCCGACAAATGGGAGAATATGGCTACACCTTC. Translated, it gives CASSSRQMGEYGYTF.

The CDR3 coding sequence is TGTGCCAGCAGCGAGAGCGGACTAGCGGTTGCCCTTGATACGCAGTATTTT. Its protein product is CASSESGLAVALDTQYF. The chain carries TRBV9 and TRBJ2-3; 10 bases line up with TRBD2. After removal of 3 bases from V and 6 bases from J, the junction contained 13 bases not matched to a gene. Looked up from germline, CDR1 is SGDLS and CDR2 is YYNGEE. The CDR3 contains 17 residues.

This clone appeared once. The chain couples TRBV5-1 to TRBJ2-6; 7 bases are shared with TRBD1. V shed 0 bases, J shed 0 bases, and the junction held 0 bases outside the gene matches. Germline-derived CDR1 and CDR2 are SGHRS and YFSETQ. CDR3 length: 16 amino acids. DNA of the CDR3: TGCGCCAGCAGCTTGGACAGGGGCTCTGGGGCCAACGTCCTGACTTTC. Its translation is CASSLDRGSGANVLTF.

J is TRBJ1-3 and V is TRBV7-9, with TRBD1 as a possible D gene (6 bases). The germline V and J ends were trimmed by 6 bases and 0 bases, with 12 bases remaining between them. This CDR3 spans 15 amino acids. The V gene's germline CDR1 is SEHNR and CDR2 FQNEAQ (reference sequence). The CDR3 nucleotides are TGTGCCAGCAGTCGGAACAGGGACTCTGGAAACACCATATATTTT. This sequence encodes CASSRNRDSGNTIYF.

This chain connects TRBV11-2 to TRBJ2-7; the match to TRBD1 covers 9 bases. With 5 bases clipped from V and 0 bases from J, the junction kept 8 bases outside the gene matches. Germline V lookup: CDR1 SGHAT, CDR2 FQNNGV. The CDR3 length is 16 residues. CDR3 bases: TGTGCCAGCAGCAAAAAGGGACAGGGAAGCTCCTACGAGCAGTACTTC. The encoded protein is CASSKKGQGSSYEQYF.

The chain combines TRBV6-5 with TRBJ1-2; 9 positions agree with TRBD1. Germline loops: CDR1 MNHEY, CDR2 SVGAGI. This CDR3 spans 15 amino acids. J gave up 4 bases and V 10 bases, and 13 bases lay outside the gene matches. Written as DNA, the CDR3 is TGTGCCACCTCGTGGGACAGGGCATTCGGCTATGGCTACACCTTC. Amino acids: CATSWDRAFGYGYTF.

With regard to this clone: In the same sample, other DNA sequences code for this CDR3. This chain uses TRBV18 with TRBJ1-1; a possible D gene is TRBD1 (6 bases). Trimming took 5 bases from V and 1 from J, leaving 8 bases between them. CDR3 size: 13 residues. Germline-derived CDR1 and CDR2 are KGHSH and LQKENI. The CDR3 nucleotides read TGTGCCAGCTCAACGGGACAGAACACTGAAGCTTTCTTT. Protein: CASSTGQNTEAFF.

This rearrangement joins TRBV6-4 to TRBJ2-1; 8 bases align to TRBD2. The V gene end was trimmed by 5 bases and the J gene end by 7 bases; junction bases not matched to a gene: 16. This CDR3 contains 17 residues. Germline values: CDR1 MRHNA, CDR2 SNTAGT. Written as DNA, the CDR3 is TGTGCCAGCAGTCGAATCTACCCGGGAGGGCCTAAAAATGAGCAGTTCTTC. It codes for CASSRIYPGGPKNEQFF.

This sequence joins TRBV6-5 and TRBJ1-2; no clear D. The V gene lost 0 bases and the J gene lost 7 bases, with 12 bases spanning the gap. CDR1 and CDR2 (germline): MNHEY, SVGAGI. CDR3 size: 14 residues. The CDR3 region has the DNA TGTGCCAGCAGTTACTCTAGAGGGAGCGGTGGCTACACCTTC. It specifies CASSYSRGSGGYTF.

V usage is TRBV4-2 and J usage is TRBJ1-2; possibly TRBD1 for D (5 bases). The CDR3 sequence is 18 residues long. V lost 0 bases to trimming and J lost 8 bases, with 25 bases between them. Germline V gene lookup returns CDR1 LGHNA and CDR2 YNFKEQ. CDR3 residues: CASSQDYGTRLSFGGYTF. Here the CDR3 DNA reads TGTGCCAGCAGCCAAGACTACGGGACTCGCCTATCCTTCGGGGGCTACACCTTC.